This passage covers 11 T cell receptor beta chains from one sample sequenced in a study of blood T cells in healthy people across ages. For the second PCR, which ran for 7 to 11 cycles, a sample-barcoded 5' primer and a J-beta primer mix were used. One entry per CDR3 protein results from TCRdb running MiXCR on the 5' RACE reads. The sample shows approximately 1.5 million distinct CDR3 sequences, roughly 32% of them seen only once. The material sequenced was blood. Every receptor here comes from a woman in her thirties in good health.

This clonotype has a handful of counts. The chain couples TRBV20-1 to TRBJ2-3, with 8 positions matching TRBD2. Germline V gene lookup returns CDR1 DFQATT and CDR2 SNEGSKA (reference sequence). V was pared by 0 bases and J by 2 bases, with 7 bases of the junction left unmatched. The CDR3 totals 16 residues. CDR3 region: CSARDFSAGATDTQYF. The CDR3 bases are TGCAGTGCTAGAGACTTCTCAGCGGGAGCCACAGATACGCAGTATTTT.

This clonotype was seen only a few times. The V gene is TRBV7-9, the J gene TRBJ2-1; D is uncertain. The germline V gene encodes CDR1 SEHNR and CDR2 FQNEAQ (reference sequence). The length of the CDR3 is 16 residues. Trimming stripped 5 bases from V and 7 bases from J, with 21 bases between. CDR3 in DNA: TGTGCCAGCAGCCCCCCGCCTGAGTGGGGTCGGAATGAGCAGTTCTTC. Translating gives CASSPPPEWGRNEQFF. Variable domain in full (rest from reference TRBV7-9 and TRBJ2-1): DTGVSQNPRHKITKRGQNVTFRCDPISEHNRLYWYRQTLGQGPEFLTYFQNEAQLEKSRLLSDRFSAERPKGSFSTLEIQRTEQGDSAMYLCASSPPPEWGRNEQFFGPGTRLTVL.

Worth noting for this clonotype: This may stem from a read error, because a much larger clone lies one nucleotide away. The rearrangement uses TRBV5-1 and TRBJ2-7; TRBD2 agrees at 10 bases. Germline V lookup: CDR1 SGHRS, CDR2 YFSETQ. This CDR3 has 18 amino acids. Losses at the gene ends were 2 bases for V and 2 bases for J; bases not matched to a gene: 13. The CDR3 spells CASSFGLAAPQGTYEQYF. CDR3 in DNA: TGCGCCAGCAGCTTCGGACTAGCGGCCCCCCAGGGAACCTACGAGCAGTACTTC. Complete variable domain (other parts from reference TRBV5-1 and TRBJ2-7): KAGVTQTPRYLIKTRGQQVTLSCSPISGHRSVSWYQQTPGQGLQFLFEYFSETQRNKGNFPGRFSGRQFSNSRSEMNVSTLELGDSALYLCASSFGLAAPQGTYEQYFGPGTRLTVT.

This chain joins TRBV27 and TRBJ2-5; 7 bases agree with TRBD2. The V gene's germline CDR1 is MNHEY and CDR2 SMNVEV (reference sequence). This CDR3 region has 13 residues. V dropped 3 bases and J dropped 8; count of bases not matched to a gene: 6. CDR3 DNA: TGTGCCAGCAGTTTTTCCAGCGGGGTCACCCAGTACTTC. It is translated as CASSFSSGVTQYF.

The CDR3 DNA is TGCGCCAGCAGCCCAGGGCAACTAGCGTTTCAAGAGACCCAGTACTTC. Amino acid sequence: CASSPGQLAFQETQYF. V is TRBV5-1 and J is TRBJ2-5, with 7 positions matching TRBD2. J was trimmed by 2 bases and V by 4 bases; bases with no gene match: 11. CDR1 is SGHRS, CDR2 YFSETQ, per germline. The CDR3 is 16 residues long.

The gene calls are TRBV3-1 and TRBJ1-1; a possible D gene is TRBD1 (6 bases). V was clipped by 4 bases and J by 6 bases, with 15 bases between them. CDR3 length: 14 amino acids. CDR1 and CDR2 (germline): LGHDT, YNNKEL (reference sequence). The DNA for the CDR3 is TGTGCCAGCAGCCCGAGGACAGTCACGGCTGAAGCTTTCTTT. It codes for CASSPRTVTAEAFF.

This clonotype has a handful of counts. The chain recombines TRBV9 with TRBJ2-3, with D possibly matching TRBD1 (6 bases). CDR1 is SGDLS, CDR2 YYNGEE, per germline. V lost 3 bases, J lost 0 bases, and 17 bases lay in between. This CDR3 region has 17 residues. The CDR3 DNA follows: TGTGCCAGCAGCGCGAAGGCGGACAGATATAGCACAGATACGCAGTATTTT. Amino acid sequence: CASSAKADRYSTDTQYF. The full variable domain, completed using reference TRBV9 and TRBJ2-3, is DSGVTQTPKHLITATGQRVTLRCSPRSGDLSVYWYQQSLDQGLQFLIQYYNGEERAKGNILERFSAQQFPDLHSELNLSSLELGDSALYFCASSAKADRYSTDTQYFGPGTRLTVL.

As for this clonotype: One end of the junction does not line up with germline, which may come from a read error. This chain connects TRBV2 to TRBJ2-1, with TRBD2 matching over 14 bases. This CDR3 is built from 14 residues. Germline V gene lookup returns CDR1 SNHLY and CDR2 FYNNEI. The CDR3 sequence is CASTVGLAGGEQFF. Written as DNA, the CDR3 is TGTGCCAGTACAGTTGGACTAGCGGGAGGTGAGCAGTTTTTC.

This chain joins TRBV12-3 or TRBV12-4 and TRBJ2-1; maybe TRBD1 (6 bases). Trimming left V 8 bases short and J 0 bases short, with 29 bases between. CDR3 length: 20 amino acids. Here the CDR3 DNA reads TGTGCCAGCGCCTCAGTACAGGGAAACATCTTTTCGAGCTCCTACAATGAGCAGTTCTTC. This encodes CASASVQGNIFSSSYNEQFF.

The rearrangement uses TRBV6-2 or TRBV6-3 and TRBJ2-1, with 11 bases matching TRBD2. Per the germline V gene, CDR1 is MNHEY and CDR2 is SVGEGT. The CDR3 is 15 amino acids. V was pared by 6 bases and J by 4 bases, with 5 bases of the junction left unmatched. The CDR3 coding sequence is TGTGCCAGCAGGATAGCGGGAGGGCCGTACAATGAGCAGTTCTTC. Protein: CASRIAGGPYNEQFF.

The CDR3 DNA reads as TGCGCCAGCAGCTTGGGAATGACAGTCTACGAGCAGTACTTC. This translates into CASSLGMTVYEQYF. V usage is TRBV5-1 and J usage is TRBJ2-7; TRBD1 is a possible D gene (5 bases). The CDR3 is 14 amino acids. Per the germline V gene, CDR1 is SGHRS and CDR2 is YFSETQ. Trimming left V 0 bases short and J 3 bases short, with 10 bases between.